This paragraph reports one TCR beta chain. As for time point: after dendritic cell vaccination, including at tumor progression/relapse. The data originate from a study of glioma-infiltrating T cells after dendritic cell vaccination. The table came from immunoSEQ multiplex PCR; TCRdb's copy has only in-frame clones and leaves some out. The sample shows tens of thousands of clones, over 75% of them seen only once. The germline V and J ends were trimmed by 5 bases and 4 bases, with 14 bases remaining between them. The CDR3 runs 14 residues. Looked up from germline, CDR1 is SNHLY and CDR2 is FYNNEI. J is TRBJ1-1 and V is TRBV2, with D hard to call. This material consisted of blood, taken after dendritic cell vaccination. The TCR originated in a human donor with glioblastoma. The CDR3 coding sequence is TGTGCCAGCAGTTCTGGGGAGTCCTCCACTGAAGCTTTCTTT. This sequence encodes CASSSGESSTEAFF.